The T cell receptor beta chain described here comes from a study of blood T cell repertoires in COVID-19. Across the whole study: Samples representing acute and convalescent COVID-19 were sourced from the United States, Italy and Spain.

Sequenced by immunoSEQ multiplex PCR; TCRdb stores in-frame clones only, minus some. The data show approximately 300,000 clones, 65% to 85% seen once. This CDR3 contains 13 residues. Germline CDR1 SGHTA, CDR2 FQGNSA. The V segment lost 3 bases and the J segment 6 bases; nucleotides outside the gene matches: 1. This receptor was identified in a woman aged 45-65 years with acute or convalescent COVID-19. This sequence joins TRBV7-2 and TRBJ2-3; 9 nucleotides match TRBD2. The sample comprised peripheral blood. The CDR3: CASSLAGGDTQYF. CDR3 bases: TGTGCCAGCAGCTTGGCGGGGGGGGATACGCAGTATTTT.